A single TCR beta chain is shown here with its context. Per the germline V gene, CDR1 is MGHRA and CDR2 is YSYEKL. The CDR3 is 13 residues long. Trimming shortened V by 1 base and J by 8 bases, and 11 bases separated the two germline ends. Clones were sequenced by immunoSEQ multiplex PCR, and TCRdb holds only the in-frame ones, with some missing. This repertoire shows 300,000 to 350,000 clones, approximately 90% found once; its top ten account for 6.5% to 8%. This specimen belongs to a study of blood T cell repertoires in COVID-19. The gene calls are TRBV4-1 and TRBJ1-1; tentatively, D is TRBD1 (6 bases). The clonotype comes from a woman in her twenties or thirties with COVID-19, enrolled during active disease. Sequenced: peripheral blood. The CDR3 region has the DNA TGCGCCAGCAGCCAAGCGTGGACAGAAGAAGCTTTCTTT. Its translation: CASSQAWTEEAFF.